The 19 T cell receptor beta chains below were found in one sample sequenced in a study of blood T cell repertoires in COVID-19. Measured with immunoSEQ multiplex PCR; TCRdb has only the in-frame clones, and not every one. The sample records about 230,000 clones, less than 85% being singletons. The sample was peripheral blood. The receptors come from a woman aged 70-85 years with active or convalescent COVID-19.

The CDR3 protein is CASSQGSAGVGETQYF. In DNA, the CDR3 is TGCGCCAGCAGCCAAGGGTCGGCGGGGGTAGGGGAGACCCAGTACTTC. The chain links TRBV4-3 to TRBJ2-5; 7 bases map to TRBD2. V was pared by 1 base and J by 5 bases, with 10 bases of the junction left unmatched. The CDR3 has 16 residues. Germline loops: CDR1 LGHNA, CDR2 YSLEER.

V usage is TRBV5-1 and J usage is TRBJ2-7, with 9 bases aligning to TRBD1. Losses at the gene ends were 3 bases for V and 3 bases for J; bases not matched to a gene: 7. Germline V gene lookup returns CDR1 SGHRS and CDR2 YFSETQ. The CDR3 loop spans 15 amino acids. The CDR3 DNA follows: TGCGCCAGCAGCTCATCCGGGACAGGGAGCTACGAGCAGTACTTC. Translation: CASSSSGTGSYEQYF.

The V call is TRBV3-1 (or the pseudogene TRBV3-2), the J call TRBJ1-3; the D gene is possibly TRBD1 (5 bases). The germline V and J ends were trimmed by 7 bases and 2 bases, with 12 bases remaining between them. The CDR3 runs 14 residues. The germline CDR1 and CDR2 sequences are LGHDT and YNNKEL (reference sequence). This CDR3 is CASTQDTTGNTIYF. CDR3 DNA sequence: TGTGCCAGCACCCAGGACACAACTGGAAACACCATATATTTT.

This clone was counted between two and nine times. The V gene is TRBV15, the J gene TRBJ2-5; TRBD2 might be the D (6 bases). Trimming pared 5 bases from V and 5 bases from J, leaving 15 bases between. CDR3 size: 14 residues. CDR1 is LNHNV, CDR2 YYDKDF, per germline (reference sequence). The CDR3 here is CATSPPTSVETQYF. CDR3 DNA sequence: TGTGCCACCAGCCCACCGACTAGTGTGGAGACCCAGTACTTC.

This rearrangement joins TRBV12-3 or TRBV12-4 to TRBJ1-1; TRBD1 might be the D (6 bases). The CDR3 consists of 13 residues. The V gene lost 6 bases and the J gene lost 11 bases, with 19 bases spanning the gap. The CDR3 coding sequence is TGTGCCAGCAGATCATTAACAGGGTCGGTGGCTTTCTTT. It yields the protein CASRSLTGSVAFF.

V is TRBV19 and J is TRBJ2-7; maybe TRBD2 (6 bases). Germline V gene data show CDR1 as LNHDA and CDR2 as SQIVND (reference sequence). CDR3 size: 15 residues. V lost 8 bases, J lost 1 base, and 18 bases lay in between. CDR3: CASGPGTVPSYEQYF. CDR3 nucleotides: TGTGCCAGTGGTCCCGGGACTGTACCTTCCTACGAGCAGTACTTC.

The J gene is TRBJ2-3, the V gene TRBV30, with TRBD2 identical over 9 bases. The V gene end was trimmed by 6 bases and the J gene end by 1 base; junction bases not matched to a gene: 14. Germline assignment: CDR1 GTSNPN and CDR2 SVGIG (reference sequence). The CDR3 runs to 17 residues. Written as DNA, the CDR3 is TGTGCCTGTCTCCGTAGTAGGCTAGCGGGACGCACAGATACGCAGTATTTT. Its translation is CACLRSRLAGRTDTQYF.

The CDR3 protein is CASSDSGGLAGGPPDTQYF. CDR3 DNA: TGTGCCAGCAGTGACTCGGGGGGACTAGCGGGAGGCCCCCCAGATACGCAGTATTTT. The chain carries TRBV6-4 and TRBJ2-3; 15 nucleotides line up with TRBD2. Germline trimming cut 0 bases from V and 4 bases from J; bases unmatched to any gene: 8. This CDR3 region has 19 residues. The V gene's germline CDR1 is MRHNA and CDR2 SNTAGT.

The rearrangement uses TRBV6-5 and TRBJ1-1, with a weak D call TRBD1 (5 bases). CDR3 length equals 14 residues. Germline values: CDR1 MNHEY, CDR2 SVGAGI. Trimming left V 2 bases short and J 0 bases short, with 7 bases between. For the CDR3, the DNA is TGTGCCAGCAGTTACGGGGGGATGAACACTGAAGCTTTCTTT. It codes for CASSYGGMNTEAFF.

The CDR3 coding sequence is TGTGCCAGCAGAGCTGACAGGGCCTACTATGGCTACACCTTC. It codes for CASRADRAYYGYTF. The chain recombines TRBV2 with TRBJ1-2; 7 nucleotides align to TRBD1. The germline V gene encodes CDR1 SNHLY and CDR2 FYNNEI. The CDR3 has 14 amino acids. The J segment lost 3 bases and the V segment lost 6 bases, leaving 7 bases of the junction unmatched.

This rearrangement joins TRBV30 to TRBJ2-1; 9 nucleotides match TRBD2. Losses at the gene ends were 5 bases for V and 0 bases for J; bases not matched to a gene: 2. The CDR3 is made up of 14 amino acids. CDR1 GTSNPN and CDR2 SVGIG come from the germline V gene (reference sequence). CDR3 nucleotides: TGTGCCTGGTTTAGCGGGAGCTCCTACAATGAGCAGTTCTTC. Its protein product is CAWFSGSSYNEQFF. Full variable domain (remainder filled in from reference TRBV30 and TRBJ2-1): SQTIHQWPATLVQPVGSPLSLECTVEGTSNPNLYWYRQAAGRGLQLLFYSVGIGQISSEVPQNLSASRPQDRQFILSSKKLLLSDSGFYLCAWFSGSSYNEQFFGPGTRLTVL.

The V and J genes are TRBV7-9 and TRBJ2-7, with TRBD2 identical over 11 bases. J gave up 4 bases and V 8 bases, and 7 bases lay outside the gene matches. The CDR3 has 14 amino acids. Germline CDR1 SEHNR, CDR2 FQNEAQ (reference sequence). The CDR3: CASGRTSGSYEQYF. The CDR3 coding sequence is TGTGCCAGCGGTCGGACTAGCGGGTCTTACGAGCAGTACTTC.

V and J are TRBV27 and TRBJ2-1, with TRBD1 matching over 11 bases. The CDR3 covers 16 residues. Germline CDR1 MNHEY, CDR2 SMNVEV (reference sequence). Losses at the gene ends were 3 bases for V and 5 bases for J; bases not matched to a gene: 6. In nucleotides, the CDR3 is TGTGCCAGCAGTTTCTTCGGACAGGGGGCTGACAATGAGCAGTTCTTC. It yields the protein CASSFFGQGADNEQFF.

CDR3 loop: CASSTREGEGNTQYF. CDR3 nucleotides: TGTGCCAGCTCAACCCGCGAGGGGGAGGGAAATACGCAGTATTTT. The chain couples TRBV18 to TRBJ2-3, with D possibly TRBD2 on 7 matching bases. V gave up 5 bases and J gave up 7 bases, with 19 bases separating them. The CDR3 length is 15 residues. CDR1 and CDR2 (germline): KGHSH, LQKENI.

This rearrangement joins TRBV18 to TRBJ2-2; the match to TRBD2 covers 7 bases. This CDR3 has 18 amino acids. V lost 4 bases, J lost 1 base, and 12 bases stayed unmatched. Per the germline V gene, CDR1 is KGHSH and CDR2 is LQKENI. The DNA of the CDR3 is TGTGCCAGCTCACAAACCTCCCTCGCTAGCGGGAACACCGGGGAGCTGTTTTTT. Amino acids: CASSQTSLASGNTGELFF.

The chain carries TRBV6-5 and TRBJ2-1; 9 bases agree with TRBD2. The CDR3 contains 14 residues. Germline lookup yields CDR1 MNHEY and CDR2 SVGAGI. Trimming took 10 bases from V and 3 from J; bases not matched to a gene: 7. CDR3 bases: TGTGCCACCTTAGCGGGAGAAGGCTACAATGAGCAGTTCTTC. Encoded protein: CATLAGEGYNEQFF.

The CDR3 loop is CASSPSGLAGEGEQYF. CDR3 nucleotide sequence: TGTGCCAGCTCACCCTCGGGACTAGCGGGAGAAGGCGAGCAGTACTTC. This chain links TRBV18 with TRBJ2-7; TRBD2 matches 14 bases. The germline CDR1 and CDR2 sequences are KGHSH and LQKENI. This CDR3 has 16 residues. V gave up 3 bases and J gave up 6 bases; unmatched junction bases: 7. Using reference TRBV18 and TRBJ2-7 for the parts outside the CDR3, the full variable domain is NAGVMQNPRHLVRRRGQEARLRCSPMKGHSHVYWYRQLPEEGLKFMVYLQKENIIDESGMPKERFSAEFPKEGPSILRIQQVVRGDSAAYFCASSPSGLAGEGEQYFGPGTRLTVT.

V usage is TRBV11-2 and J usage is TRBJ2-7, with TRBD2 matching over 8 bases. The CDR3 is made up of 16 amino acids. The germline CDR1 and CDR2 sequences are SGHAT and FQNNGV. The ends lost 5 bases at V and 3 bases at J; junction bases unmatched: 12. The CDR3 bases are TGTGCCAGCAGCCTTCGGGAGGGCCGTTCTATCTACGAGCAGTACTTC. Protein: CASSLREGRSIYEQYF.

The chain has TRBV19 and TRBJ1-3; D remains ambiguous. Germline V gene data show CDR1 as LNHDA and CDR2 as SQIVND (reference sequence). V shed 3 bases and J shed 4 bases, with 16 bases lying between them. The CDR3 totals 16 residues. The DNA of the CDR3 is TGTGCCAGTAGTATCCCCCCAACGGTCCACGGAAACACCATATATTTT. Protein product: CASSIPPTVHGNTIYF.